The 25 T cell receptor beta chains below were found in one sample sequenced in a study of shared clonotypes between healthy human individuals. Libraries were prepared by immunoSEQ multiplex PCR; TCRdb keeps only in-frame clonotypes and omits some of them. This table has about 2.4 million clones, approximately 94% appearing once. What was sequenced was naive CD4+ T cells from PBMCs. The subset: CD45RA+ positively selected. These receptors originate from a young man in good health. Some clones in this sample may be carry-over from other donors' samples.

V and J are TRBV6-5 and TRBJ2-1; D may be TRBD1 or TRBD2 (5 bases each). V lost 2 bases to trimming and J lost 8 bases, with 19 bases between them. Germline values: CDR1 MNHEY, CDR2 SVGAGI. The CDR3 length is 16 residues. This CDR3 is CASSYDRGARWYEQFF. The CDR3 bases are TGTGCCAGCAGTTACGATCGAGGGGCACGGTGGTATGAGCAGTTCTTC.

A word on this clone: This specimen includes other DNA sequences encoding the same CDR3. The chain recombines TRBV30 with TRBJ1-3; TRBD1 is a possible D gene (5 bases). The CDR3 consists of 13 residues. Between the trimmed V and J ends, which lost 0 bases and 2 bases, there was a span of 5 bases. CDR1 GTSNPN and CDR2 SVGIG come from the germline V gene (reference sequence). The CDR3: CAWSVGPGNTIYF. CDR3 nucleotide sequence: TGTGCCTGGAGTGTGGGGCCTGGAAACACCATATATTTT.

V usage is TRBV6-5 and J usage is TRBJ2-1, with 7 bases aligning to TRBD1. Trimming removed 4 bases from V and 11 bases from J; junction bases left unmatched: 5. This CDR3 spans 12 amino acids. CDR1 MNHEY and CDR2 SVGAGI come from the germline V gene. CDR3 sequence (DNA): TGTGCCAGCAGTTGGGGACAGAACAAGCAGTTCTTC. Protein sequence: CASSWGQNKQFF.

The chain recombines TRBV6-5 with TRBJ1-6; 7 bases agree with TRBD1. V lost 2 bases to trimming and J lost 10 bases; unmatched junction nucleotides: 5. The CDR3 length is 14 residues. CDR1 and CDR2 from the germline V gene are MNHEY and SVGAGI. CDR3 nucleotides: TGTGCCAGCAGTTACAACAGGGGAGGATCACCCCTCCACTTT. It encodes CASSYNRGGSPLHF.

The chain employs TRBV6-5 and TRBJ2-7; D could derive from TRBD1 or TRBD2 (5 bases each). CDR1 is MNHEY and CDR2 is SVGAGI in the germline V gene. The CDR3 contains 16 residues. V was shortened by 0 bases and J by 4 bases, with 16 bases between the two germline ends. CDR3 nucleotide sequence: TGTGCCAGCAGTTACTCCGGGACCAAGGCTGTATACGAGCAGTACTTC. Translating gives CASSYSGTKAVYEQYF.

The chain joins TRBV2 to TRBJ1-4; D call uncertain. This CDR3 contains 14 residues. V lost 7 bases and J 4 bases, leaving 13 bases between the germline ends. CDR1 is SNHLY, CDR2 FYNNEI, per germline. CDR3 coding DNA: TGTGCCAGCAATGCGGCCAGCATTAATGAAAAACTGTTTTTT. The encoded protein is CASNAASINEKLFF.

The rearrangement links TRBV9 to TRBJ2-6, with D maybe TRBD1 (5 bases). This CDR3 spans 17 amino acids. The germline gives CDR1 SGDLS, CDR2 YYNGEE. The ends were cut back, 5 bases at V and 0 bases at J, with 15 bases in the middle. CDR3 protein: CASSGAYLISGANVLTF. The CDR3 nucleotides are TGTGCCAGCAGTGGGGCTTATCTAATCTCTGGGGCCAACGTCCTGACTTTC.

As concerns this clone: Other DNA sequences in the same sample also yield this CDR3. The genes are TRBV19 and TRBJ1-3; no reliable D call. The CDR3 runs 13 residues. Germline CDR1 is LNHDA and CDR2 is SQIVND (reference sequence). V was cut by 1 base and J by 1 base, with 2 bases left in between. In DNA form, the CDR3 reads TGTGCCAGTAGTATAGGATCTGGAAACACCATATATTTT. Translation gives CASSIGSGNTIYF.

The chain couples TRBV7-8 to TRBJ1-1; the D is unclear. V shed 5 bases and J shed 5 bases, with 15 bases lying between them. Germline loops: CDR1 SGHVS, CDR2 FQNEAQ. There are 14 residues in the CDR3. Here the CDR3 DNA reads TGTGCCAGCAGCCACCAGACTTTGGGGACTGAAGCTTTCTTT. Protein: CASSHQTLGTEAFF.

CDR3 coding DNA: TGCGCCAGCAGCTTGGCCGGGGAGGACAATGAGCAGTTCTTC. Its protein is CASSLAGEDNEQFF. The chain uses TRBV5-1 and TRBJ2-1, with D tentatively TRBD2 (6 bases). Germline V gene sequence: CDR1 SGHRS, CDR2 YFSETQ. Between the trimmed V and J ends, which lost 0 bases and 5 bases, there was a span of 9 bases. CDR3 length: 14 amino acids.

As regards this clone: The sample has other DNA sequences that encode this CDR3 too. The chain is built from TRBV7-2 and TRBJ2-5; D ambiguous. There are 12 residues in the CDR3. Germline V CDR1 and CDR2: SGHTA, FQGNSA. V gave up 1 base and J gave up 4 bases, with 4 bases separating them. The CDR3 here is CASSLERETQYF. DNA for the CDR3: TGTGCCAGCAGCTTAGAGAGAGAGACCCAGTACTTC.

This clone was seen once. The J gene is TRBJ1-5, the V gene TRBV27, with D possibly matching TRBD1 (5 bases). V shed 4 bases and J shed 5 bases, with 15 bases lying between them. The germline V gene encodes CDR1 MNHEY and CDR2 SMNVEV (reference sequence). CDR3 length equals 15 residues. CDR3 DNA: TGTGCCAGCAGTTCAGGGACCACGGGAGATCAGCCCCAGCATTTT. It translates to CASSSGTTGDQPQHF.

This clone was found a few times. This rearrangement joins TRBV7-9 to TRBJ1-1, with D perhaps matching TRBD1 (5 bases). Germline-derived CDR1 and CDR2 are SEHNR and FQNEAQ (reference sequence). This CDR3 is 12 amino acids long. Deletions cut 5 bases from V and 1 base from J, with 5 bases between. CDR3 DNA sequence: TGTGCCAGCAGCGGGGGGAACACTGAAGCTTTCTTT. Amino acids: CASSGGNTEAFF.

The chain uses TRBV5-1 and TRBJ2-2; a possible D gene is TRBD1 (5 bases). Germline CDR1 reads SGHRS; CDR2 reads YFSETQ. This CDR3 contains 16 residues. Trimming shortened V by 0 bases and J by 6 bases, and 15 bases separated the two germline ends. As DNA, the CDR3 is TGCGCCAGCAGCTTGGCCCCGGACAAAGGGGCCGGGGAGCTGTTTTTT. It yields the protein CASSLAPDKGAGELFF.

Comments on this clone: Other DNA sequences in this specimen translate into the identical CDR3. The chain uses TRBV20-1 and TRBJ2-5; D unresolved. Germline-derived CDR1 and CDR2 are DFQATT and SNEGSKA (reference sequence). This CDR3 region has 11 residues. The germline V and J ends were trimmed by 6 bases and 5 bases, with 10 bases remaining between them. The CDR3 here is CSASLGETQYF. DNA for the CDR3: TGCAGTGCCTCACTCGGGGAGACCCAGTACTTC.

The chain carries TRBV15 and TRBJ1-5; D is undetermined. The CDR3 is 12 amino acids. Trimming stripped 5 bases from V and 4 bases from J, with 6 bases between. From germline, CDR1 is LNHNV and CDR2 YYDKDF (reference sequence). The CDR3 bases are TGTGCCACCAGCGGATATAATCAGCCCCAGCATTTT. Translated, it gives CATSGYNQPQHF.

The chain recombines TRBV18 with TRBJ2-1; TRBD1 matches at 10 bases. With V trimmed by 3 bases and J by 8 bases, 7 bases remained unmatched. CDR3 size: 15 residues. Germline CDR1 KGHSH, CDR2 LQKENI. DNA for the CDR3: TGTGCCAGCTCACCGGGACAGGGGAGGTTCCATGAGCAGTTCTTC. Its translation is CASSPGQGRFHEQFF.

The chain recombines TRBV11-2 with TRBJ1-2; D gene ambiguous. V was clipped by 3 bases and J by 7 bases, with 12 bases between them. This CDR3 has 13 residues. Germline V gene lookup returns CDR1 SGHAT and CDR2 FQNNGV. Here the CDR3 DNA reads TGTGCCAGCAGCTTCTCCCCGAGTATTGGCTACACCTTC. Its translation: CASSFSPSIGYTF.

The CDR3 nucleotides read TGTGCCAGCAGTCAGGGTCAGGCGGGTGGCTACACCTTC. Translated, it gives CASSQGQAGGYTF. The chain links TRBV6-5 to TRBJ1-2; possibly TRBD1 for D (5 bases). V lost 5 bases to trimming and J lost 7 bases, with 14 bases between them. This CDR3 region has 13 residues. Germline V gene lookup returns CDR1 MNHEY and CDR2 SVGAGI.

The CDR3 sequence is CASSATQGQPQHF. CDR3 in DNA: TGTGCCAGCAGCGCCACCCAGGGACAGCCCCAGCATTTT. This chain links TRBV9 with TRBJ1-5; tentative D call: TRBD1 (5 bases). Trimming removed 3 bases from V and 7 bases from J, with 11 bases in between. The germline V gene has CDR1 SGDLS and CDR2 YYNGEE. This CDR3 contains 13 residues.

Only a few counts were recorded for this clone. The chain carries TRBV19 and TRBJ1-1, with TRBD1 matching 7 bases. Germline values: CDR1 LNHDA, CDR2 SQIVND (reference sequence). This CDR3 spans 14 amino acids. Losses at the gene ends were 6 bases for V and 2 bases for J; bases not matched to a gene: 6. The CDR3 bases are TGTGCCAGTAGATCACAGGGGTTCAACACTGAAGCTTTCTTT. It translates to CASRSQGFNTEAFF.

The chain employs TRBV18 and TRBJ1-2, with 8 positions matching TRBD1. Trimming cost V 0 bases and J 7 bases; bases outside gene matches: 4. Germline CDR1 is KGHSH and CDR2 is LQKENI. The CDR3 spans 14 residues. In DNA, the CDR3 is TGTGCCAGCTCACCACCGACAGGGGCGGGTGGCTACACCTTC. Its translation: CASSPPTGAGGYTF.

The rearrangement joins TRBV10-2 to TRBJ1-5; 10 bases line up with TRBD1. The germline gives CDR1 WSHSY, CDR2 SAAADI. The CDR3 covers 18 residues. J was trimmed by 2 bases and V by 4 bases; bases with no gene match: 11. The chain's CDR3 is CASSGWTGGPSGNQPQHF. The CDR3, as DNA: TGCGCCAGCAGTGGGTGGACAGGGGGGCCCTCTGGCAATCAGCCCCAGCATTTT.

The V and J genes are TRBV5-6 and TRBJ2-3; TRBD2 aligns across 9 bases. V shed 3 bases, J shed 2 bases, and the junction held 7 bases outside the gene matches. Germline V gene lookup returns CDR1 SGHDT and CDR2 YYEEEE. This CDR3 spans 16 amino acids. CDR3 DNA: TGTGCCAGCAGCTGGGGGGTAGCGGGAGCCACAGATACGCAGTATTTT. This sequence encodes CASSWGVAGATDTQYF. Combining the CDR3 with reference TRBV5-6 and TRBJ2-3 gives the whole variable domain DAGVTQSPTHLIKTRGQQVTLRCSPKSGHDTVSWYQQALGQGPQFIFQYYEEEERQRGNFPDRFSGHQFPNYSSELNVNALLLGDSALYLCASSWGVAGATDTQYFGPGTRLTVL.

Comment on this clone: Other DNA sequences of this sample code for an identical CDR3. V is TRBV18 and J is TRBJ1-2; 7 positions agree with TRBD1. The CDR3 runs 15 residues. V was clipped by 3 bases and J by 2 bases; unmatched bases: 6. Germline CDR1 reads KGHSH; CDR2 reads LQKENI. The CDR3 DNA reads TGTGCCAGCTCACCCCCTGGGACAGCCAACTATGGCTACACCTTC. This codes for CASSPPGTANYGYTF.